A selection of T cell receptor beta chains follows, all from one sample in a study of blood T cell repertoires in COVID-19. The method was immunoSEQ multiplex PCR; TCRdb's version includes in-frame clones alone and lacks a portion of them. The sample includes about 170,000 clones, roughly 83% seen only once; the top ten take 4.4%. Sequencing was performed on PBMCs or T cells enriched from blood (not recorded which). The receptor source for this set is a woman aged 45-65 years who had recovered from COVID-19. Both conserved end residues are part of each CDR3. The order of the fields is clone size, D gene, V gene, J gene, CDR3 protein, CDR3 DNA. The D gene is left open where the match is weak. Only part of the rows carry a size: once, few, many, or a class if the clone is expanded.

NA	NA	TRBV5-6	TRBJ1-3	CASSSPRGSGNTIYF	TGTGCCAGCAGCTCTCCGAGGGGGTCTGGAAACACCATATATTTT
NA	NA	TRBV2	TRBJ2-1	CASSDQTRRSNEQFF	TGTGCCAGCAGTGACCAGACACGAAGATCCAATGAGCAGTTCTTC
NA	NA	TRBV3-1/TRBV3-2	TRBJ1-2	CASSQRGSTNYGYTF	TGTGCCAGCAGCCAAAGGGGATCAACTAACTATGGCTACACCTTC
once	TRBD2	TRBV7-9	TRBJ2-3	CASSFTTSGRAFWLDTQYF	TGTGCCAGCAGCTTCACGACTAGCGGGAGGGCCTTTTGGTTAGATACGCAGTATTTT
NA	NA	TRBV30	TRBJ1-1	CAWSVRRGEAFF	TGTGCCTGGAGTGTACGTCGAGGGGAAGCTTTCTTT
once	TRBD1	TRBV5-8	TRBJ1-2	CASSRGTQGAPGYTF	TGTGCCAGCAGCCGCGGGACACAGGGGGCGCCTGGCTACACCTTC
NA	NA	TRBV20-1	TRBJ1-1	CSASPGGRDTEAFF	TGCAGTGCTAGTCCAGGAGGGCGAGACACTGAAGCTTTCTTT
NA	TRBD1	TRBV28	TRBJ1-6	CASSLSGTAYNSPLHF	TGTGCCAGCAGTTTATCCGGGACAGCCTATAATTCACCCCTCCACTTT
NA	NA	TRBV19	TRBJ1-4	CASRGVATNEKLFF	TGTGCCAGTAGAGGGGTTGCAACTAATGAAAAACTGTTTTTT
NA	NA	TRBV19	TRBJ1-2	CASSEGLKGYGYTF	TGTGCCAGTAGTGAGGGATTGAAGGGCTATGGCTACACCTTC
NA	NA	TRBV3-1/TRBV3-2	TRBJ2-3	CASRGEERDTQYF	TGTGCCAGCAGAGGGGAGGAAAGAGATACGCAGTATTTT
NA	NA	TRBV5-8	TRBJ1-1	CASSLVVGWTEAFF	TGTGCCAGCAGCTTGGTAGTGGGCTGGACTGAAGCTTTCTTT
NA	NA	TRBV19	TRBJ1-1	CASKEGGSLRTEAFF	TGTGCCAGTAAAGAGGGAGGGAGCCTGAGGACTGAAGCTTTCTTT
NA	NA	TRBV19	TRBJ1-2	CASSMSYRKDYGYTF	TGTGCCAGTAGTATGAGTTACAGGAAAGACTATGGCTACACCTTC
NA	NA	TRBV19	TRBJ1-2	CASITKRDSPTGYTF	TGTGCCAGTATCACCAAACGGGACTCGCCGACCGGCTACACCTTC
NA	NA	TRBV30	TRBJ1-5	CAWSAKKGGVNQPQHF	TGTGCCTGGAGTGCCAAGAAGGGGGGGGTCAATCAGCCCCAGCATTTT
NA	NA	TRBV27	TRBJ2-3	CASSYSPDTDTQYF	TGTGCCAGCAGTTACTCCCCTGACACAGATACGCAGTATTTT
NA	NA	TRBV5-1	TRBJ2-3	CASSLGVGRMDTQYF	TGCGCCAGCAGCTTGGGGGTAGGGAGAATGGATACGCAGTATTTT
NA	TRBD2	TRBV24-1	TRBJ2-3	CATSDPPPAGGDTDTQYF	TGTGCCACCAGTGATCCCCCACCAGCGGGAGGGGACACAGATACGCAGTATTTT
NA	TRBD1	TRBV29-1	TRBJ1-1	CSAAAQGGRTEAFF	TGCAGCGCCGCCGCCCAGGGGGGTCGCACTGAAGCTTTCTTT
NA	NA	TRBV7-6	TRBJ2-5	CASSLGVAVPQETQYF	TGTGCCAGCAGCCTGGGAGTCGCCGTCCCGCAAGAGACCCAGTACTTC
NA	NA	TRBV6-5	TRBJ1-2	CASSYGGEEYGYTF	TGTGCCAGCAGTTACGGAGGCGAGGAGTATGGCTACACCTTC
once	TRBD2	TRBV6-2/TRBV6-3	TRBJ2-1	CASSYPGLASNNEQFF	TGTGCCAGCAGTTACCCTGGACTAGCGTCTAACAATGAGCAGTTCTTC
few	TRBD2	TRBV30	TRBJ2-3	CACLPPRLAGTDTQYF	TGTGCCTGCCTCCCCCCTCGACTAGCCGGCACAGATACGCAGTATTTT
few	TRBD2	TRBV4-3	TRBJ2-3	CASSQATLAGGPRDTQYF	TGCGCCAGCAGCCAAGCTACTTTAGCGGGAGGCCCCCGAGATACGCAGTATTTT
NA	NA	TRBV7-2	TRBJ1-4	CASSLAGLNLGGEKLFF	TGTGCCAGCAGCTTAGCCGGCCTGAATCTCGGCGGAGAAAAACTGTTTTTT
once	TRBD1	TRBV9	TRBJ1-1	CASATGENEAFF	TGTGCCAGCGCGACAGGGGAGAATGAAGCTTTCTTT
NA	TRBD1	TRBV5-5	TRBJ2-1	CASSYGDRVREFF	TGTGCCAGCAGCTATGGAGACAGGGTGAGGGAGTTCTTC
NA	NA	TRBV6-5	TRBJ2-1	CASSQGQGGNEQFF	TGTGCCAGCAGCCAGGGGCAGGGCGGGAATGAGCAGTTCTTC
NA	NA	TRBV5-1	TRBJ2-3	CASRRGAVSTDTQYF	TGCGCCAGCAGACGTGGGGCAGTTAGCACAGATACGCAGTATTTT
NA	TRBD1	TRBV25-1	TRBJ2-2	CASSAGTGDIGELFF	TGTGCCAGCAGTGCTGGGACAGGGGACATCGGGGAGCTGTTTTTT
NA	TRBD2	TRBV7-2	TRBJ2-5	CASSLGTSVKETQYF	TGTGCCAGCAGCTTAGGGACTAGCGTTAAAGAGACCCAGTACTTC
NA	NA	TRBV19	TRBJ1-2	CASRSGGFGYTF	TGTGCCAGTAGGTCGGGTGGATTCGGCTACACCTTC
NA	TRBD2	TRBV9	TRBJ2-1	CASSVVAGDEQFF	TGTGCCAGCAGCGTAGTAGCGGGAGATGAGCAGTTCTTC
NA	NA	TRBV11-2	TRBJ2-5	CASSWGGIETQYF	TGTGCCAGCAGCTGGGGCGGGATAGAGACCCAGTACTTC
NA	TRBD1	TRBV11-2	TRBJ1-2	CASSSSTGDGYTF	TGTGCCAGCAGCTCCTCCACAGGGGATGGCTACACCTTC
NA	NA	TRBV6-5	TRBJ2-1	CASGTQSNNEQFF	TGTGCCAGCGGGACTCAATCAAACAATGAGCAGTTCTTC
NA	NA	TRBV28	TRBJ1-3	CASSHRTGSGNTIYF	TGTGCCAGCAGTCATAGGACCGGGAGTGGAAACACCATATATTTT
NA	NA	TRBV7-8	TRBJ1-5	CASSPGVGKGSGNQPQHF	TGTGCCAGCAGCCCGGGAGTTGGGAAGGGGTCGGGCAATCAGCCCCAGCATTTT
NA	NA	TRBV7-2	TRBJ1-1	CASSLQGRGARTEAFF	TGTGCCAGCAGCTTACAGGGGCGGGGGGCAAGGACTGAAGCTTTCTTT
NA	TRBD1	TRBV5-4	TRBJ2-2	CASSHGQGRFTGELFF	TGTGCCAGCAGCCATGGACAGGGTCGATTCACCGGGGAGCTGTTTTTT